Below, one TCR beta chain is given with its context. Its cognate antigen is unknown. Its ends do not fully match the called genes, so a read error is possible. The sample is drawn from a study of tumor-infiltrating lymphocytes in primary liver carcinoma. Study at large: By surgical resection, the patients were treated for their primary liver carcinoma.

The authors made TCR beta cDNA from roughly 480 ng total RNA with a constant-region primer. Three nested multiplex PCR rounds of slightly modified ARM-PCR generated TCR beta libraries. Running about 11 cycles apiece, the first two PCR rounds relied on TRBV1-TRBV30 forward primers together with a C-beta reverse primer. TCRdb fed the multiplex PCR reads into MiXCR, producing one record per CDR3 protein. The sample yields about 200,000 distinct CDR3 sequences, 65% seen once. CDR3 length: 13 amino acids. Germline CDR1 is MDHEN and CDR2 is SYDVKM. Germline DNA was extracted alongside blood RNA, which was obtained from unsorted whole blood. A sample of approximately 4 milliliters of peripheral blood was taken before surgery. Findings of the study overall: Lower overlap was observed for tumor-adjacent and tumor-blood pairs relative to tumor region pairs. With p = 0.039, the top-250-clone fraction in tumors significantly exceeded that in blood.

This chain uses TRBV28 with TRBJ1-2; TRBD1 agrees at 12 bases. The specimen sequenced was peripheral blood. The receptor's source is a woman aged 55-75 years with primary liver carcinoma and hepatitis B virus infection. The CDR3 here is CVSRLGTGGGYTF. In nucleotides, the CDR3 is TGTGTCAGCAGGCTCGGGACAGGGGGCGGCTACACCTTC.